In this sample, the clone carrying this T cell receptor beta chain turned up a few times. Its antigen remains unknown. The record originates from a study of identical twins. After template switching added a universal primer site, the resulting cDNA carried unique molecular identifiers. TCRdb redid the calling of the 5' RACE reads with MiXCR, one entry per CDR3 protein. The sample lists roughly 690,000 distinct CDR3 sequences; 5.5% to 7.5% were seen once. Broader study findings: Invariant MAIT and iNKT cells may have partly biased zero-insertion analyses. The same donors were not followed; conclusions instead depended on cross-sectional statistical analysis. The study found weaker excess twin sharing in beta out-of-frame sequences.

V was pared by 0 bases and J by 0 bases, with 6 bases between. Germline values: CDR1 MNHEY, CDR2 SVGAGI. The CDR3 totals 15 residues. This chain links TRBV6-5 with TRBJ1-3; unclear D gene. The sample comprised naive T cells sorted from blood. The TCR originated in a man younger than 35 in good health. This CDR3 reads CASSYSHSSGNTIYF. CDR3 coding DNA: TGTGCCAGCAGTTACTCACACAGCTCTGGAAACACCATATATTTT.